Listed here are 6 T cell receptor beta chains from one sample, sequenced in a study of chemoradiotherapy in HPV16-positive cancers. Using immunoSEQ multiplex PCR, the repertoire was profiled, and TCRdb retains in-frame clones only, with some absent. The data show roughly 21,000 clones, approximately 83% seen once. Source: blood, taken from a patient who underwent chemoradiotherapy. The receptors stem from a human donor with HPV-associated anogenital cancer.

In this sample, this clone turned up once. This chain connects TRBV25-1 to TRBJ1-4; D call uncertain. Per germline, CDR1 MGHDK and CDR2 SYGVNS. The CDR3 contains 18 residues. Trimming pared 0 bases from V and 0 bases from J, leaving 14 bases between. As DNA, the CDR3 is TGTGCCAGCAGTGAATATCTCGAAGGGTCTGCAACTAATGAAAAACTGTTTTTT. As protein: CASSEYLEGSATNEKLFF.

The chain combines TRBV7-9 with TRBJ2-5; tentative D call: TRBD1 (6 bases). This CDR3 comprises 14 residues. Germline V CDR1 and CDR2: SEHNR, FQNEAQ (reference sequence). With 3 bases removed from V and 5 bases from J, the gap between germline ends came to 13 bases. CDR3 DNA: TGTGCCAGCAGCTTCCAGCAGGGGCTTGAGACCCAGTACTTC. The encoded protein is CASSFQQGLETQYF.

J is TRBJ2-7 and V is TRBV6-1, with a tentative D call TRBD2 (6 bases). There are 12 residues in the CDR3. Germline assignment: CDR1 MNHNS and CDR2 SASEGT. With 10 bases removed from V and 5 bases from J, the gap between germline ends came to 15 bases. The CDR3 sequence: CATQSGVDEQYF. The CDR3 DNA reads as TGTGCCACTCAATCGGGGGTCGACGAGCAGTACTTC.

The V and J genes are TRBV4-1 and TRBJ1-2; 7 nucleotides align to TRBD1. Germline values: CDR1 MGHRA, CDR2 YSYEKL. This CDR3 spans 16 amino acids. The ends lost 1 base at V and 4 bases at J; junction bases unmatched: 9. The CDR3 is CASSQGPQGGGYGYTF. In DNA form, the CDR3 reads TGCGCCAGCAGCCAAGGTCCTCAGGGGGGGGGCTATGGCTACACCTTC.

The chain links TRBV30 to TRBJ1-5; D is undetermined. The CDR3 runs 13 residues. Trimming took off 4 bases at V and 9 bases at J, with 16 bases between the two ends. Germline assignment: CDR1 GTSNPN and CDR2 SVGIG (reference sequence). This CDR3 is CAWNPVLDGPQHF. The DNA of the CDR3 is TGTGCCTGGAATCCTGTTTTGGACGGGCCCCAGCATTTT.

V is TRBV7-2 and J is TRBJ1-2; D uncertain. CDR3 size: 14 residues. Germline assignment: CDR1 SGHTA and CDR2 FQGNSA. The V end lost 4 bases, the J end lost 4 bases, and 13 bases lay between the germline ends. DNA of the CDR3: TGTGCCAGCAGCTGGATGGAGGCCTCCTATGGCTACACCTTC. Amino acid sequence: CASSWMEASYGYTF.